This T cell receptor beta chain was identified during a study of human T cells and chemical hapten exposure. Study-wide background: Alopecia areata, totalis or universalis was found in mostly female patients.

TCRdb re-derived calls from the RACE reads in MiXCR, one entry per CDR3 protein. The repertoire has fewer than 45,000 distinct CDR3 sequences, 12% of them found once; the top ten carry approximately 1.9%. Study results and caveats: While controls formed fewer of them, expanded TCRs formed significantly more large CDR3 similarity clusters.

J gave up 4 bases and V 0 bases, and 1 base lay outside the gene matches. From germline, CDR1 is LNHNV and CDR2 YYDKDF (reference sequence). This CDR3 region has 15 residues. Regarding time point: pre-sensitization, week 0. Treatment of the sample: therapeutic diphenylcyclopropenone sensitization with weekly scalp DPC. Researchers extracted total RNA from unfractionated whole blood. This clonotype appeared many times. Antigen specificity is unknown. The sample consisted of whole blood, taken in connection with sensitization to the hapten diphenylcyclopropenone (DPC). This chain joins TRBV15 and TRBJ2-1; TRBD2 matches at 9 bases. The sequence derives from a woman between 35 and 50 years old with alopecia areata. Some clones in this sample may be carry-over from other donors' samples. CDR3 sequence: CATSRDSGGYNEQFF. The CDR3, as DNA: TGTGCCACCAGCAGAGATAGCGGGGGATACAATGAGCAGTTCTTC.